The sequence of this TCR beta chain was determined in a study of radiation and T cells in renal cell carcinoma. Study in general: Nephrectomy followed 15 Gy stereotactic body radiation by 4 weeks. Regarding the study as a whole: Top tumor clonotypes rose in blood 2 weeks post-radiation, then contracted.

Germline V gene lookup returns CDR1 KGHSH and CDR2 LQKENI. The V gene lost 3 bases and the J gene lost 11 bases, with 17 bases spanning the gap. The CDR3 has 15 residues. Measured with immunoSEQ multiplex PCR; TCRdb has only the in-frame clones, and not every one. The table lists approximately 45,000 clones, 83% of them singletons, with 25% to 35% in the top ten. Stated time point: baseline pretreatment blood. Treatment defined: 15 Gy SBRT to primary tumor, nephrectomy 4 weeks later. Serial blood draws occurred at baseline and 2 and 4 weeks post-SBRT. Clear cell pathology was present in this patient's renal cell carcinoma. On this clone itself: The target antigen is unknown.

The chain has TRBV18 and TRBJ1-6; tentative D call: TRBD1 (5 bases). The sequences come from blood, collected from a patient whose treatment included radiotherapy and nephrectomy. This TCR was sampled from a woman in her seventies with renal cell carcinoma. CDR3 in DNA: TGTGCCAGCTCACCCGGACATTTAGAGTATCCACCCCTCCACTTT. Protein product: CASSPGHLEYPPLHF.